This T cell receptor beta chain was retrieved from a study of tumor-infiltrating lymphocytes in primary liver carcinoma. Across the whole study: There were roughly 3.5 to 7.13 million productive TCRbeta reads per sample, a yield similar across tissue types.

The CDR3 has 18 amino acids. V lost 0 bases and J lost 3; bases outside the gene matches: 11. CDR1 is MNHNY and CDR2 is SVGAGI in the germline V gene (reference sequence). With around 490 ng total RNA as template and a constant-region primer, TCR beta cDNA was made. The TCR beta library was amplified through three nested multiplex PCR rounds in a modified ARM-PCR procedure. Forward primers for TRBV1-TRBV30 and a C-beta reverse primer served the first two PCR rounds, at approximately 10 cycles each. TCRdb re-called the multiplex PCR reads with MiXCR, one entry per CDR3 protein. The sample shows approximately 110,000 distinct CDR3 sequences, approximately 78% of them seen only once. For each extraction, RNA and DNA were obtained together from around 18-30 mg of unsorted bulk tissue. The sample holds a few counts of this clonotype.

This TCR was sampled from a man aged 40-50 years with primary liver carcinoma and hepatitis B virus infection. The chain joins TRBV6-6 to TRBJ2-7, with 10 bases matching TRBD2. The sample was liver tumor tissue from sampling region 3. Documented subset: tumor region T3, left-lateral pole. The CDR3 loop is CASSYSRLAGLSFYEQYF. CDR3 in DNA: TGTGCCAGCAGTTACTCCAGACTAGCGGGCTTAAGCTTCTACGAGCAGTACTTC.